This TCR beta chain was identified in a study of memory CD4+ T cells and cytomegalovirus serostatus. CDR1 and CDR2 (germline): MDHEN, SYDVKM. Trimming removed 6 bases at V and 1 base at J, with 12 bases between. CDR3 length: 14 amino acids. TCRdb keeps only in-frame clones here, not all; method: immunoSEQ multiplex PCR. This sample has about 31,000 clones, with about 75% found just once. The sort gate was single viable CD3+CD4+CD8-CD45RO+ cells for memory CD4+ T cells. J is TRBJ1-1 and V is TRBV28, with a possible D match to TRBD1 (5 bases). The TCR sequence derives from an adult in good health and CMV-seronegative. Some clones in this sample may be carry-over from other donors' samples. Input material: memory CD4+ T cells from blood. The CDR3 here is CASRIRQRNTEAFF. The CDR3 bases are TGTGCCAGCAGGATCCGACAGAGGAACACTGAAGCTTTCTTT.